A selection of T cell receptor beta chains follows, all from one sample in a study of read filtering for tumor transcriptome and immune sequencing. TCRdb independently ran MiXCR on the reads; one entry per CDR3 protein. This table holds 62,000 or so distinct CDR3 sequences, more than 20% found once. Sample: a population of CD138-negative cells sorted from bone marrow. Source of these receptors: a donor aged 40 or over with multiple myeloma. The CDR3 runs from the conserved cysteine through the conserved F or W. Each record gives: J gene, D gene, clone size, V gene, CDR3 DNA, CDR3 protein. D genes are given only for firm matches. Clone size is not always given. Where it is, it says once, few, many or a class for expanded clones.

>TRBJ2-1|TRBD2|.|TRBV27
TGTGCCAGTAGTTCGGGACTAGCGGGGGGGTGGAATGAGCAGTTCTTC
CASSSGLAGGWNEQFF
>TRBJ2-1|.|.|TRBV29-1
TGCAGCGTTGTCGAGGGCACATACGATGAGCAGTTCTTC
CSVVEGTYDEQFF
>TRBJ2-1|TRBD2|.|TRBV12-3/TRBV12-4
TGTGCCAGCAGTCCGGGCACGCTAGCGGGGCCTAGCTCCTACAATGAGCAGTTCTTC
CASSPGTLAGPSSYNEQFF
>TRBJ2-6|.|few|TRBV24-1
TGTGCCACCAGTGGAAACAGGGTGTCTGGGGCCAACGTCCTGACTTTC
CATSGNRVSGANVLTF
>TRBJ2-7|.|many|TRBV10-3
TGTGCCATCAGTGAGTCCCCTCCCGAGCAGTACTTC
CAISESPPEQYF
>TRBJ1-6|.|many|TRBV7-9
TGTGCCAGCAGCTTTGGAATGAGGATTAATTCACCCCTCCACTTT
CASSFGMRINSPLHF
>TRBJ2-7|.|few|TRBV5-1
TGCGCCAGCAGCTTACGGCAGGGGTCCTCCTACGAGCAGTACTTC
CASSLRQGSSYEQYF
>TRBJ2-7|TRBD1|.|TRBV20-1
TGCAGTGCTAGCTCGGGACAGGCTGACTACGAGCAGTACTTC
CSASSGQADYEQYF
>TRBJ1-5|.|.|TRBV13
TGTGCCAGCTACCCTGGGGGATCCCATTGTCATAATCAGCCCCAGCATTTT
CASYPGGSHCHNQPQHF
>TRBJ2-1|.|many|TRBV18
TGTGCCAGCTCTGGAGGACAGTACAATGAGCAGTTCTTC
CASSGGQYNEQFF
>TRBJ2-3|.|many|TRBV25-1
TGTGCCAGTGAGACGACAGGGGAGGGAGATACGCAGTATTTT
CASETTGEGDTQYF
>TRBJ2-1|TRBD2|many|TRBV4-1
TGCGCCAGCAGCCATATAGCGGGAGGAGGTAACAATGAGCAGTTCTTC
CASSHIAGGGNNEQFF
>TRBJ2-1|TRBD2|many|TRBV25-1
TGTGCCAGCAGTGGGACTAGCGGGATCAATGAGCAGTTCTTC
CASSGTSGINEQFF
>TRBJ2-3|.|few|TRBV28
TGTGCCAGCAGCCCAAGGGAGGGGGAATCCCCAGATATGCAGTATTTT
CASSPREGESPDMQYF
>TRBJ1-1|.|.|TRBV14
TGTGCCAGCAGCCAATTTTCTGGAACTGAAGCTTTCTTT
CASSQFSGTEAFF
>TRBJ2-1|TRBD2|many|TRBV20-1
TGCAGCACGGGGACTAGCGGTTACAATGAGCAGTTCTTC
CSTGTSGYNEQFF
>TRBJ1-2|.|many|TRBV6-1
TGTGCCAGCGGTACGCTAGGCAAGGGCTACACCTTC
CASGTLGKGYTF
>TRBJ1-5|TRBD1|.|TRBV5-1
TGCGCCAGCCAAACAAGTGCGGACAGGGAAAATCAGCCCCAGCATTTT
CASQTSADRENQPQHF
>TRBJ1-6|.|many|TRBV14
TGTGCCAGCAGCGGTAGCTCCTATAATTCACCCCTCCACTTT
CASSGSSYNSPLHF
>TRBJ2-7|.|many|TRBV28
TGTGCCAGCAGTTTATCAGGAACCGGGGAGCAGTACTTC
CASSLSGTGEQYF
>TRBJ2-1|.|many|TRBV29-1
TGCAGCGTTGACAGGTTTACCTACAATGAGCAGTTCTTC
CSVDRFTYNEQFF
>TRBJ2-5|TRBD2|many|TRBV20-1
TGCAGTGCTCCTGCGGGAGTCGGCGTAGAGACCCAGTACTTC
CSAPAGVGVETQYF
>TRBJ2-1|.|many|TRBV3-1
TGTGCCAGCAGCCAAGCGGGGGGCGGTGTCTACAATGAGCAGTTCTTC
CASSQAGGGVYNEQFF
>TRBJ2-1|.|many|TRBV6-5
TGTGCCAGCAGTCGTCCGGGCCAGAGCTCCTACAATGAGCAGTTCTTC
CASSRPGQSSYNEQFF
>TRBJ2-3|.|many|TRBV28
TGTGCCAGCAGGGGTACAAACACAGATACGCAGTATTTT
CASRGTNTDTQYF
>TRBJ2-1|TRBD1|many|TRBV11-1
TGTGCCAGCAGCTTCCGGGACAGGGGGTACAATGAGCAGTTCTTC
CASSFRDRGYNEQFF
>TRBJ2-5|.|.|TRBV24-1
TGTGCCACCAGTGATGGAAGTTTGGAGACCCAGTACTTC
CATSDGSLETQYF
>TRBJ2-1|TRBD2|many|TRBV20-1
TGCAGTGCTACAGGACTAGCTGGTGAGCAGTTCTTC
CSATGLAGEQFF
>TRBJ1-1|.|.|TRBV29-1
TGCAGCGCTGGGGCGGACAGTATGAACACTGAAGCTTTCTTT
CSAGADSMNTEAFF
>TRBJ2-2|.|many|TRBV5-4
TGTGCCAGCAGCCCGACTGGGACCGGGGAGCTGTTTTTT
CASSPTGTGELFF
>TRBJ2-3|.|many|TRBV4-1
TGCGCCAGCAGCCAAGATCCTATGGGGAACCCTAGCACAGATACGCAGTATTTT
CASSQDPMGNPSTDTQYF
>TRBJ1-5|.|.|TRBV29-1
TGCAGCGTTGAAGTAGGGTCTAGCAATCAGCCCCAGCATTTT
CSVEVGSSNQPQHF
>TRBJ1-2|TRBD1|.|TRBV20-1
TGCAGTGCTAGAGGGACAGGGGGGACCGGTAGCTATGGCTACACCTTC
CSARGTGGTGSYGYTF
>TRBJ2-7|.|many|TRBV12-3/TRBV12-4
TGTGCCAGCAGCTTAATCTACGAGCAGTACTTC
CASSLIYEQYF
>TRBJ2-2|.|many|TRBV6-4
TGTGCCAGCAGTGAGATGAACACCGGGGAGCTGTTTTTT
CASSEMNTGELFF
>TRBJ2-3|.|few|TRBV20-1
TGCAGTGCTAGAGAGAACTCAGATACGCAGTATTTT
CSARENSDTQYF